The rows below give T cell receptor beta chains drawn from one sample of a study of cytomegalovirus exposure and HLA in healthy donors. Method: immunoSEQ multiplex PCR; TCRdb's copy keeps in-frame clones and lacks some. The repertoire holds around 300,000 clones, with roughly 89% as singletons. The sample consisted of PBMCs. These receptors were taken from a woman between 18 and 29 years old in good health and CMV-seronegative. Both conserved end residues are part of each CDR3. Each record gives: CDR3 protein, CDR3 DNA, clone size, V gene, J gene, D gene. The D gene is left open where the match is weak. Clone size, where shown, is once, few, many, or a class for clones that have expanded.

CASGLYGNTEAFF	TGTGCTAGTGGTTTGTACGGGAACACTGAAGCTTTCTTT	few	TRBV12-5	TRBJ1-1	-
CASSPDRGHEKLFF	TGTGCCAGCAGTCCGGACAGGGGGCATGAAAAACTGTTTTTT	-	TRBV2	TRBJ1-4	TRBD1
CASTPWLGQPANYGYTF	TGTGCCAGCACCCCCTGGCTGGGCCAGCCCGCTAACTATGGCTACACCTTC	-	TRBV2	TRBJ1-2	-
CASSEPGGGANEQFF	TGTGCCAGCAGTGAACCGGGCGGGGGGGCCAATGAGCAGTTCTTC	few	TRBV6-1	TRBJ2-1	TRBD2
CASSSRTSQETQYF	TGTGCCAGCAGCTCCCGGACTAGCCAAGAGACCCAGTACTTC	once	TRBV11-2	TRBJ2-5	TRBD2
CASSRRSSGGTDTQYF	TGTGCCAGCAGCCGCCGGAGTAGCGGGGGCACAGATACGCAGTATTTT	-	TRBV13	TRBJ2-3	TRBD2
CASSVAGGPEGGGYTF	TGTGCCAGCAGCGTAGCTGGGGGCCCTGAAGGGGGTGGCTACACCTTC	-	TRBV9	TRBJ1-2	-
CASSLGTGYGYTF	TGTGCCAGCAGCTTAGGGACAGGGTATGGCTACACCTTC	-	TRBV7-3	TRBJ1-2	TRBD1
CASSQVGGGSNEQFF	TGTGCCAGCAGCCAAGTAGGCGGGGGGTCGAATGAGCAGTTCTTC	-	TRBV4-2	TRBJ2-1	TRBD2
CASSFLSPTGTNYGYTF	TGTGCCAGCAGTTTTCTTAGCCCGACAGGGACAAACTATGGCTACACCTTC	once	TRBV27	TRBJ1-2	TRBD1
CASADSATRIGPSYEQYF	TGTGCCAGCGCTGACAGTGCGACCCGAATTGGCCCCTCCTACGAGCAGTACTTC	-	TRBV19	TRBJ2-7	-
CSSRGQGHYGYTF	TGTTCCAGCAGGGGACAGGGTCACTATGGCTACACCTTC	-	TRBV7-9	TRBJ1-2	TRBD1
CASTPPGGNTDTQYF	TGCGCCAGCACCCCCCCAGGGGGAAACACAGATACGCAGTATTTT	-	TRBV5-1	TRBJ2-3	TRBD1
CASSLLSGGFQETQYF	TGTGCCAGCAGCTTACTTAGCGGGGGATTCCAAGAGACCCAGTACTTC	-	TRBV27	TRBJ2-5	TRBD2
CASSVQGVDYGYTF	TGTGCCAGCAGCGTCCAAGGGGTCGACTATGGCTACACCTTC	few	TRBV9	TRBJ1-2	-
CASRVSGVQETQYF	TGCGCCAGCAGGGTTAGCGGGGTCCAAGAGACCCAGTACTTC	few	TRBV5-1	TRBJ2-5	TRBD2
CASSYSGSTDTQYF	TGTGCCAGCAGTTACTCCGGTAGCACAGATACGCAGTATTTT	-	TRBV6-5	TRBJ2-3	-
CASSEMSSGGDTQYF	TGTGCCAGCAGTGAAATGTCTAGCGGAGGAGATACGCAGTATTTT	once	TRBV2	TRBJ2-3	TRBD2
CASSFGGNTEAFF	TGTGCCAGCAGCTTCGGGGGGAACACTGAAGCTTTCTTT	few	TRBV11-2	TRBJ1-1	-
CASQGPGKKGNTIYF	TGTGCCAGCCAAGGTCCAGGGAAGAAGGGAAACACCATATATTTT	-	TRBV2	TRBJ1-3	-
CASSLYYRESEQYF	TGCGCCAGCAGCTTGTACTACCGGGAGAGCGAGCAGTACTTC	-	TRBV5-1	TRBJ2-7	-
CASSILTGNSEKLFF	TGTGCCAGTAGTATTTTAACAGGGAATTCCGAAAAACTGTTTTTT	-	TRBV19	TRBJ1-4	-
CASSLGTGGLGYTF	TGCGCCAGCAGCTTGGGGACAGGGGGCCTGGGCTACACCTTC	-	TRBV5-1	TRBJ1-2	TRBD1
CASSFRDLIYRTDTQYF	TGTGCCAGCAGTTTCCGGGACTTAATTTACCGCACAGATACGCAGTATTTT	-	TRBV7-9	TRBJ2-3	-
CASSQDPQGGLAKNIQYF	TGTGCCAGCAGTCAAGATCCACAGGGGGGGCTAGCCAAAAACATTCAGTACTTC	-	TRBV27	TRBJ2-4	-
CSAGTIGAPDTQYF	TGCAGCGCCGGGACTATTGGGGCCCCAGATACGCAGTATTTT	-	TRBV29-1	TRBJ2-3	TRBD2
CASSAGNEQFF	TGCGCCAGCAGCGCAGGGAATGAGCAGTTCTTC	-	TRBV5-1	TRBJ2-1	-
CASSPSIEPAGTQYF	TGTGCCAGCAGCCCTTCGATCGAGCCCGCAGGGACCCAGTACTTC	once	TRBV7-3	TRBJ2-5	-
CSSSIEVGYTF	TGTTCCAGCAGCATCGAGGTGGGCTACACCTTC	-	TRBV7-9	TRBJ1-2	-
CASSRAGVGNTIYF	TGTGCCAGTAGTAGGGCAGGGGTCGGAAACACCATATATTTT	-	TRBV19	TRBJ1-3	-
CASSLGPGIGEQYF	TGTGCCAGCAGCTTAGGGCCAGGGATTGGCGAGCAGTACTTC	-	TRBV7-2	TRBJ2-7	-
CASRRGLAGVADTQYF	TGCGCCAGCAGAAGGGGACTAGCGGGGGTTGCGGATACGCAGTATTTT	-	TRBV5-1	TRBJ2-3	TRBD2
CASSEGDSSSYEQYF	TGTGCCAGCAGCGAGGGGGACAGCAGCTCCTACGAGCAGTACTTC	-	TRBV9	TRBJ2-7	TRBD1
CASSLTSGGANEQFF	TGTGCCAGCAGCCTCACTAGCGGGGGGGCCAATGAGCAGTTCTTC	-	TRBV6-5	TRBJ2-1	TRBD2
CSALRGLNTEAFF	TGCAGCGCCTTGCGGGGGTTGAACACTGAAGCTTTCTTT	-	TRBV29-1	TRBJ1-1	-
CASSQGKNRGYWVYNEQFF	TGCGCCAGCAGCCAAGGTAAGAACAGGGGTTATTGGGTCTACAATGAGCAGTTCTTC	-	TRBV4-1	TRBJ2-1	TRBD1
CASSLTLAGGFNEQFF	TGTGCCAGCAGCTTAACCCTAGCGGGGGGTTTCAATGAGCAGTTCTTC	-	TRBV7-3	TRBJ2-1	TRBD2